This T cell receptor (beta chain) was found in a study of blood T cell repertoires in COVID-19. Across the whole study: The United States, Italy and Spain provided the acute and convalescent COVID-19 samples. From T cells, B-cell-depleted T cells, or PBMCs came the material, which was cDNA or gDNA.

Original processing methods: From reference gene primer amplification, estimates of nucleated cell counts were derived. Here immunoSEQ multiplex PCR was the method, and the copy in TCRdb shows in-frame clones only, minus some. The V and J calls and the clone size are those of that table, but D and trimming were determined from the DNA. The sample gives 250,000 to 350,000 clones, approximately 85% of which show up once; around 1.5% is in the top ten. CDR1 and CDR2 from the germline V gene are SGHRS and YFSETQ. The junction had 11 bases not matched to a gene; V was cut back by 0 bases and J by 7 bases. CDR3 length: 16 amino acids.

The TCR comes from a woman between 45 and 65 years old with acute or convalescent COVID-19. The sequenced sample was peripheral blood. The chain combines TRBV5-1 with TRBJ1-1, with 8 bases aligning to TRBD1. The CDR3 reads CASSLASTGDGGEAFF. The DNA for the CDR3 is TGCGCCAGCAGCTTGGCCTCGACAGGGGACGGAGGTGAAGCTTTCTTT.